These 25 T cell receptor beta chains came from one sample sequenced in a study of blood T cell repertoires in COVID-19. Sequenced by immunoSEQ multiplex PCR; TCRdb stores in-frame clones only, minus some. The sample holds hundreds of thousands of clones; 65% to 90% are singletons and the top ten take around 4.5%. The sequencing input was peripheral blood. Receptors originate from a man in his forties or fifties with acute or convalescent COVID-19.

The V and J genes are TRBV30 and TRBJ1-2, with 8 bases aligning to TRBD1. The CDR3 contains 19 residues. Germline CDR1 GTSNPN, CDR2 SVGIG (reference sequence). With 0 bases clipped from V and 0 bases from J, the junction kept 15 bases outside the gene matches. The CDR3 is CAWSVFRGQVGRANYGYTF. CDR3 coding DNA: TGTGCCTGGAGTGTTTTCAGGGGGCAAGTGGGAAGGGCTAACTATGGCTACACCTTC.

This sequence joins TRBV7-9 and TRBJ2-1; D uncertain. The ends were cut back, 5 bases at V and 0 bases at J, with 8 bases in the middle. The CDR3 runs 14 residues. Germline loops: CDR1 SEHNR, CDR2 FQNEAQ (reference sequence). This chain's CDR3 is CASSLSGSYNEQFF. CDR3 nucleotide sequence: TGTGCCAGCAGCCTGTCCGGCTCCTACAATGAGCAGTTCTTC.

CDR3 DNA: TGTGCCATCAGTGAGGGGGACAGGGTACATGGCTACACCTTC. It specifies CAISEGDRVHGYTF. The rearrangement joins TRBV10-3 to TRBJ1-2, with 9 bases lining up with TRBD1. The junction had 4 bases not matched to a gene; V was cut back by 2 bases and J by 6 bases. The CDR3 covers 14 residues. Germline CDR1 and CDR2: ENHRY and SYGVKD.

CDR3 sequence reads: CASSLTGTGREKLFF. CDR3 nucleotides: TGCGCCAGCAGTCTCACCGGGACAGGTCGAGAAAAACTGTTTTTT. V usage is TRBV5-1 and J usage is TRBJ1-4; the match to TRBD1 covers 8 bases. The CDR3 is made up of 15 amino acids. J was trimmed by 8 bases and V by 5 bases; bases with no gene match: 11. The germline gives CDR1 SGHRS, CDR2 YFSETQ.

V is TRBV5-1 and J is TRBJ2-5, with TRBD1 identical over 9 bases. Germline V gene sequence: CDR1 SGHRS, CDR2 YFSETQ. Trimming took 5 bases from V and 4 from J; bases not matched to a gene: 6. The length of the CDR3 is 14 residues. CDR3 residues: CASRQGAAAETQYF. The DNA for the CDR3 is TGCGCCAGCAGACAGGGGGCAGCAGCAGAGACCCAGTACTTC.

This chain connects TRBV5-1 to TRBJ2-5, with 8 nucleotides matching TRBD2. CDR3 size: 16 residues. Germline CDR1 and CDR2: SGHRS and YFSETQ. V lost 0 bases and J lost 1; bases outside the gene matches: 5. CDR3 DNA: TGCGCCAGCAGCTTGGGTAGCGGGGTCATCCAAGAGACCCAGTACTTC. This gives the protein CASSLGSGVIQETQYF.

CDR3 protein: CASSQGDRVSGYTF. The CDR3 region has the DNA TGTGCCAGCAGCCAAGGCGACAGGGTTAGTGGCTACACCTTC. This chain connects TRBV3-1 (or the pseudogene TRBV3-2) to TRBJ1-2; 7 nucleotides align to TRBD1. CDR1 and CDR2 (germline): LGHDT, YNNKEL (reference sequence). CDR3 length: 14 residues. Losses at the gene ends were 1 base for V and 7 bases for J; bases not matched to a gene: 6.

The chain uses TRBV5-1 and TRBJ2-7; maybe TRBD1 (5 bases). The CDR3 covers 12 residues. Germline V CDR1 and CDR2: SGHRS, YFSETQ. Trimming took off 4 bases at V and 1 base at J, with 6 bases between the two ends. DNA of the CDR3: TGCGCCAGCAGCGACAGTTCCTACGAGCAGTACTTC. Its translation is CASSDSSYEQYF.

This clone was observed a single time. The chain couples TRBV5-1 to TRBJ1-1; 7 bases line up with TRBD1. Germline V gene lookup returns CDR1 SGHRS and CDR2 YFSETQ. With V trimmed by 0 bases and J by 3 bases, 5 bases remained unmatched. The CDR3 is made up of 15 amino acids. DNA for the CDR3: TGCGCCAGCAGCTTGGGCGGACAGGTGGACACTGAAGCTTTCTTT. This sequence encodes CASSLGGQVDTEAFF. Full variable domain (outside the CDR3, taken from reference TRBV5-1 and TRBJ1-1): KAGVTQTPRYLIKTRGQQVTLSCSPISGHRSVSWYQQTPGQGLQFLFEYFSETQRNKGNFPGRFSGRQFSNSRSEMNVSTLELGDSALYLCASSLGGQVDTEAFFGQGTRLTVV.

The genes are TRBV10-1 and TRBJ2-1, with D tentatively TRBD2 (5 bases). CDR3 length equals 14 residues. The germline CDR1 and CDR2 sequences are WNHNN and SYGVQD (reference sequence). The V and J ends lost 4 bases and 0 bases respectively, with 7 bases between them. The CDR3, as DNA: TGCGCCAGCAGTGCGGGGATCTCCTACAATGAGCAGTTCTTC. It translates to CASSAGISYNEQFF.

The chain couples TRBV5-5 to TRBJ2-3; D might be TRBD1 (6 bases). The germline V and J ends were trimmed by 1 base and 4 bases, with 10 bases remaining between them. CDR1 SGHKS and CDR2 YYEKEE come from the germline V gene (reference sequence). The CDR3 length is 14 residues. CDR3 region: CASSLWGPADTQYF. CDR3 DNA sequence: TGTGCCAGCAGCTTGTGGGGGCCCGCAGATACGCAGTATTTT.

The chain combines TRBV5-1 with TRBJ2-3; TRBD2 might be the D (6 bases). V gave up 0 bases and J gave up 1 base, with 9 bases separating them. CDR3 size: 15 residues. Per the germline V gene, CDR1 is SGHRS and CDR2 is YFSETQ. CDR3 region: CASSLAGDGTDTQYF. The CDR3, as DNA: TGCGCCAGCAGCTTGGCGGGGGACGGCACAGATACGCAGTATTTT.

This rearrangement joins TRBV11-2 to TRBJ2-1, with a possible D match to TRBD1 (6 bases). CDR1 and CDR2 from the germline V gene are SGHAT and FQNNGV. The CDR3 spans 13 residues. The V end lost 4 bases, the J end lost 4 bases, and 8 bases lay between the germline ends. Here the CDR3 reads CASSWDTYNEQFF. In DNA, the CDR3 is TGTGCCAGCAGCTGGGACACTTACAATGAGCAGTTCTTC.

This clone has more than one count but fewer than ten. The chain recombines TRBV6-5 with TRBJ2-1; tentative D call: TRBD2 (5 bases). This CDR3 is 13 amino acids long. V was trimmed by 11 bases and J by 6 bases, leaving 17 bases between them. CDR1 is MNHEY and CDR2 is SVGAGI in the germline V gene. CDR3 protein: CASHGKGSNEQFF. CDR3 DNA sequence: TGTGCCTCACACGGGAAGGGCAGCAATGAGCAGTTCTTC.

DNA of the CDR3: TGTGCCAGCAGCAGGGGACAGGAGTATAATTCACCCCTCCACTTT. It codes for CASSRGQEYNSPLHF. This chain links TRBV7-8 with TRBJ1-6, with 8 bases aligning to TRBD1. The V gene end was trimmed by 5 bases and the J gene end by 4 bases; junction bases not matched to a gene: 4. Germline V gene sequence: CDR1 SGHVS, CDR2 FQNEAQ. The CDR3 totals 15 residues.

The V gene is TRBV7-9, the J gene TRBJ1-4; no clear D. Germline V gene data show CDR1 as SEHNR and CDR2 as FQNEAQ (reference sequence). CDR3 length: 15 residues. V shed 5 bases and J shed 7 bases, with 17 bases lying between them. This CDR3 is CASSARAGGTEKLFF. The CDR3 bases are TGTGCCAGCAGCGCTCGGGCGGGTGGTACTGAAAAACTGTTTTTT.

The rearrangement uses TRBV5-1 and TRBJ1-1; TRBD1 agrees at 8 bases. V lost 3 bases to trimming and J lost 1 base; unmatched junction nucleotides: 5. This CDR3 is 15 amino acids long. Germline CDR1 is SGHRS and CDR2 is YFSETQ. The CDR3 DNA sequence: TGCGCCAGCAGCTCCCTAGGGACAGGGAACACTGAAGCTTTCTTT. It is translated as CASSSLGTGNTEAFF. The variable domain in full, with the rest retrieved from reference TRBV5-1 and TRBJ1-1, is KAGVTQTPRYLIKTRGQQVTLSCSPISGHRSVSWYQQTPGQGLQFLFEYFSETQRNKGNFPGRFSGRQFSNSRSEMNVSTLELGDSALYLCASSSLGTGNTEAFFGQGTRLTVV.

The chain links TRBV5-1 to TRBJ2-7; TRBD1 agrees at 9 bases. Trimming cost V 4 bases and J 3 bases; bases outside gene matches: 8. The CDR3 has 15 residues. Germline CDR1 is SGHRS and CDR2 is YFSETQ. CDR3 region: CASSPRGTGIYEQYF. The CDR3 bases are TGCGCCAGCAGCCCGCGGGGGACAGGGATCTACGAGCAGTACTTC.

V and J are TRBV5-1 and TRBJ1-1; D might be TRBD1 (6 bases). CDR3 length equals 14 residues. CDR1 and CDR2 (germline): SGHRS, YFSETQ. V was cut by 5 bases and J by 1 base, with 12 bases left in between. The CDR3 loop reads CASSYQTGNTEAFF. CDR3 nucleotide sequence: TGCGCCAGCAGTTATCAGACAGGGAACACTGAAGCTTTCTTT. Drawing the rest from reference TRBV5-1 and TRBJ1-1, the complete variable domain is KAGVTQTPRYLIKTRGQQVTLSCSPISGHRSVSWYQQTPGQGLQFLFEYFSETQRNKGNFPGRFSGRQFSNSRSEMNVSTLELGDSALYLCASSYQTGNTEAFFGQGTRLTVV.

This clone came up once. V usage is TRBV19 and J usage is TRBJ1-2, with D possibly matching TRBD1 (6 bases). V was pared by 6 bases and J by 1 base, with 12 bases between. The CDR3 spans 14 residues. Germline V gives CDR1 LNHDA, CDR2 SQIVND (reference sequence). This CDR3 is CASRGQEVNYGYTF. CDR3 nucleotide sequence: TGTGCCAGTAGGGGACAAGAAGTTAACTATGGCTACACCTTC.

This clone appeared a few times. Different DNA sequences within this sample yield the same CDR3. This sequence joins TRBV18 and TRBJ2-5, with TRBD1 as a possible D gene (5 bases). Between the trimmed V and J ends, which lost 6 bases and 1 base, there was a span of 9 bases. This CDR3 is 13 amino acids long. In germline, CDR1 is KGHSH, CDR2 LQKENI. The CDR3 region is CASSQGVQETQYF. The CDR3 DNA sequence: TGTGCCAGCTCCCAAGGGGTCCAAGAGACCCAGTACTTC. The whole variable domain, remainder taken from reference TRBV18 and TRBJ2-5, is NAGVMQNPRHLVRRRGQEARLRCSPMKGHSHVYWYRQLPEEGLKFMVYLQKENIIDESGMPKERFSAEFPKEGPSILRIQQVVRGDSAAYFCASSQGVQETQYFGPGTRLLVL.

The gene calls are TRBV29-1 and TRBJ2-1; TRBD1 matches at 9 bases. CDR1 and CDR2 from the germline V gene are SQVTM and ANQGSEA. The CDR3 has 13 amino acids. The CDR3 DNA follows: TGCAGTATTCGGGACAGGGCATACAATGAGCAGTTCTTC. Its translation is CSIRDRAYNEQFF.

The chain joins TRBV21-1 to TRBJ1-6; the table names TRBD1, a call not compared with the DNA. TRBV21-1 is a documented pseudogene. The CDR3 is 17 residues long. DNA of the CDR3: TGTGCCAGCAGCAAAGCCGGACAGGGTGGGGATAATTCACCCCTCCACTTT. Protein product: CASSKAGQGGDNSPLHF.

This chain links TRBV10-1 with TRBJ1-3; D is possibly TRBD1 (6 bases). Germline V gene data show CDR1 as WNHNN and CDR2 as SYGVQD (reference sequence). The CDR3 is 20 residues long. Trimming took off 6 bases at V and 0 bases at J, with 27 bases between the two ends. DNA of the CDR3: TGCGCCAGCAGCAAACCTCAACAGGGTCCTAACGCGAGCTCTGGAAACACCATATATTTT. It is translated as CASSKPQQGPNASSGNTIYF.

This rearrangement joins TRBV6-5 to TRBJ1-4; TRBD1 is a possible D gene (6 bases). V was cut by 6 bases and J by 7 bases, with 18 bases left in between. CDR3 length: 15 amino acids. In germline, CDR1 is MNHEY, CDR2 SVGAGI. CDR3 coding DNA: TGTGCCAGCAGGTCTAGCGGGGGGCGGGGTGAAAAACTGTTTTTT. It specifies CASRSSGGRGEKLFF.